What follows describes a single T cell receptor (beta chain). Its antigen is as yet unknown. The data derive from a study of shared clonotypes between healthy human individuals. Study observations and caveats: Sharing of clonotypes among donors was expected to vary with sequencing depth.

Replicate PCRs run on unsorted PBMC used approximately 300 ng DNA, which was around 30,000 T cell genomes. TCRdb keeps only in-frame clones here, not all; method: immunoSEQ multiplex PCR. The sample lists some 470,000 clones; 76% were seen once. The source is a woman in her forties in good health. Some clones in this sample may be carry-over from other donors' samples. The sequenced sample consisted of PBMCs.

The CDR3 nucleotides are TGTGCCAGCAGCTTAGCAAGTGGGACTAGGGATGAGCAGTTCTTC. Translation: CASSLASGTRDEQFF. The J gene is TRBJ2-1, the V gene TRBV7-2; 8 bases match TRBD2. The CDR3 is made up of 15 amino acids. The germline V gene encodes CDR1 SGHTA and CDR2 FQGNSA. The junction had 6 bases not matched to a gene; V was cut back by 0 bases and J by 8 bases.